The 11 T cell receptor beta chains below come from one sample, sequenced in a study of blood T cell repertoires in COVID-19. Sequencing used immunoSEQ multiplex PCR; TCRdb keeps in-frame clones, though not all of them. This table has tens of thousands of clones, approximately 87% appearing once. Sequencing was performed on peripheral blood. These receptors all stem from a human donor with active COVID-19. The donor label of this sample is uncertain.

V and J are TRBV5-1 and TRBJ2-7; tentative D call: TRBD1 (5 bases). Trimming left V 3 bases short and J 6 bases short, with 13 bases between. CDR1 and CDR2 from the germline V gene are SGHRS and YFSETQ. The CDR3 is 13 amino acids. In nucleotides, the CDR3 is TGCGCCAGCAGCTACAGGCCACCCACCGAGCAGTACTTC. Amino acids: CASSYRPPTEQYF.

This clone was detected only once. This chain links TRBV6-6 with TRBJ2-7; 7 bases match TRBD1. The length of the CDR3 is 14 residues. V lost 3 bases to trimming and J lost 6 bases; unmatched junction nucleotides: 8. Germline loops: CDR1 MNHNY, CDR2 SVGAGI (reference sequence). The chain's CDR3 is CASSYSDRLAEQYF. DNA of the CDR3: TGTGCCAGCAGTTATTCGGACAGGCTCGCCGAGCAGTACTTC.

The chain couples TRBV27 to TRBJ2-7; 10 nucleotides agree with TRBD2. Germline CDR1 is MNHEY and CDR2 is SMNVEV (reference sequence). The CDR3 is 14 residues long. Trimming cost V 9 bases and J 1 base; bases outside gene matches: 6. CDR3 amino acids: CARGLALTSYEQYF. The CDR3, as DNA: TGTGCCAGGGGACTAGCGCTAACTTCCTACGAGCAGTACTTC.

This chain joins TRBV7-2 and TRBJ2-7; 8 nucleotides align to TRBD1. This CDR3 contains 15 residues. The J segment lost 9 bases and the V segment lost 5 bases, leaving 15 bases of the junction unmatched. Germline V CDR1 and CDR2: SGHTA, FQGNSA. CDR3 sequence (DNA): TGTGCCAGCAGCCAGAGGCGCAGGGGGCGATCTGGGCAGTACTTC. Translating gives CASSQRRRGRSGQYF.

This chain uses TRBV11-3 with TRBJ2-2, with 9 bases lining up with TRBD1. The ends lost 5 bases at V and 3 bases at J; junction bases unmatched: 4. The CDR3 covers 15 residues. Germline CDR1 reads SGHNT; CDR2 reads YENEEA. The DNA of the CDR3 is TGTGCCAGCAGCCAACAGGGGGCTCACACCGGGGAGCTGTTTTTT. Its translation: CASSQQGAHTGELFF.

The J gene is TRBJ2-2, the V gene TRBV18; maybe TRBD2 (5 bases). This CDR3 has 16 residues. CDR1 and CDR2 (germline): KGHSH, LQKENI. Trimming shortened V by 0 bases and J by 2 bases, and 10 bases separated the two germline ends. The CDR3 nucleotides read TGTGCCAGCTCACCACCCAGCGGCGTAAACACCGGGGAGCTGTTTTTT. Translated, it gives CASSPPSGVNTGELFF.

This clone was seen a few times. The chain recombines TRBV5-4 with TRBJ2-7, with 8 nucleotides matching TRBD1. This CDR3 comprises 17 residues. Germline CDR1 reads SGHNT; CDR2 reads YYREEE (reference sequence). V shed 0 bases, J shed 5 bases, and the junction held 13 bases outside the gene matches. The CDR3 nucleotides are TGTGCCAGCAGCTTGGCCCGAGGCGGCCAGGGGGCTCACGAGCAGTACTTC. It translates to CASSLARGGQGAHEQYF.

This chain connects TRBV29-1 to TRBJ1-5; perhaps TRBD1 as D (5 bases). The germline CDR1 and CDR2 sequences are SQVTM and ANQGSEA. CDR3 length: 13 amino acids. V lost 4 bases and J 1 base, leaving 8 bases between the germline ends. The CDR3: CSVGSGSNQPQHF. The CDR3, as DNA: TGCAGCGTTGGGTCAGGGAGCAATCAGCCCCAGCATTTT.

The rearrangement joins TRBV23-1 to TRBJ1-2; the match to TRBD1 covers 11 bases. TRBV23-1 falls under the ORF class, with uncertain function. J gave up 5 bases and V 0 bases, and 5 bases lay outside the gene matches. The CDR3 covers 16 residues. The CDR3 DNA reads TGCGCCAGCAGTCAATCTGACGGGACAGGGGGGTATGGCTACACCTTC. Protein sequence: CASSQSDGTGGYGYTF.

The gene calls are TRBV30 and TRBJ1-4; no definite D call. The CDR3 consists of 17 residues. Germline V lookup: CDR1 GTSNPN, CDR2 SVGIG (reference sequence). Trimming shortened V by 0 bases and J by 1 base, and 15 bases separated the two germline ends. The CDR3 DNA is TGTGCCTGGAGTGTCAACGGGGTCGGTGGAACTAATGAAAAACTGTTTTTT. It yields the protein CAWSVNGVGGTNEKLFF.

The V gene is TRBV6-2 or TRBV6-3, the J gene TRBJ1-2; unclear D gene. Germline-derived CDR1 and CDR2 are MNHEY and SVGEGT. The length of the CDR3 is 14 residues. The V and J ends lost 7 bases and 10 bases respectively, with 22 bases between them. CDR3 coding DNA: TGTGCCAGCACCCCCCAGATGGGCTCTCTCGTCTACACCTTC. Amino acids: CASTPQMGSLVYTF.